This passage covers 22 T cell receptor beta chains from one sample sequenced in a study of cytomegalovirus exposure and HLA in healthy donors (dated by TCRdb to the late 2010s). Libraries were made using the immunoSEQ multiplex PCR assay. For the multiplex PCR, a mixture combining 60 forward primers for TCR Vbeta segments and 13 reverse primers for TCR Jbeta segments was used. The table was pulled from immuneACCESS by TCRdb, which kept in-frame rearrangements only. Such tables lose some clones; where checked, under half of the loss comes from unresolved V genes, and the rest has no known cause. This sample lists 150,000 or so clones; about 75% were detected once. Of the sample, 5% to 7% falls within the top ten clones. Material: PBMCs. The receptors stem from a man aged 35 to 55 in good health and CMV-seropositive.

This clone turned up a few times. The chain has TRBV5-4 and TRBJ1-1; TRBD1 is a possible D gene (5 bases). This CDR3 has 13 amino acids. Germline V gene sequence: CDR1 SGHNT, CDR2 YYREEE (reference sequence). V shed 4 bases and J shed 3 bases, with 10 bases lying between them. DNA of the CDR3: TGTGCCAGCAGCGCGGACACCGACACTGAAGCTTTCTTT. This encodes CASSADTDTEAFF.

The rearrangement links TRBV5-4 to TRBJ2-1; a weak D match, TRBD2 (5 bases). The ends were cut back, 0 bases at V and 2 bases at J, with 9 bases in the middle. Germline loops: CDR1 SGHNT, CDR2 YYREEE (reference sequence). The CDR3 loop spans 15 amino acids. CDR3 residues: CASSLGLAAYNEQFF. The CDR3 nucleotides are TGTGCCAGCAGCTTGGGTCTAGCCGCCTACAATGAGCAGTTCTTC.

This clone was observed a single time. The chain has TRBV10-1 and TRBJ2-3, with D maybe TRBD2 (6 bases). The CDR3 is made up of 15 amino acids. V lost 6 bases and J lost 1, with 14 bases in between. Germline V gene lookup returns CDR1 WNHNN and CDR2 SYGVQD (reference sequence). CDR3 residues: CASSDPGAGTDTQYF. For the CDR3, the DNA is TGCGCCAGCAGCGACCCGGGAGCGGGCACAGATACGCAGTATTTT.

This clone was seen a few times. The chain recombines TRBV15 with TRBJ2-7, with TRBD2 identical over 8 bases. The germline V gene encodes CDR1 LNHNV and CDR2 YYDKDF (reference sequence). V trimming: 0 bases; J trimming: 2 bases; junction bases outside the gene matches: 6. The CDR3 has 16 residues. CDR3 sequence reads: CATSRDGLAGPYEQYF. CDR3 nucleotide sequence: TGTGCCACCAGCAGAGACGGATTAGCGGGGCCCTACGAGCAGTACTTC. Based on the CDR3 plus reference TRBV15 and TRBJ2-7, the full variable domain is DAMVIQNPRYQVTQFGKPVTLSCSQTLNHNVMYWYQQKSSQAPKLLFHYYDKDFNNEADTPDNFQSRRPNTSFCFLDIRSPGLGDTAMYLCATSRDGLAGPYEQYFGPGTRLTVT.

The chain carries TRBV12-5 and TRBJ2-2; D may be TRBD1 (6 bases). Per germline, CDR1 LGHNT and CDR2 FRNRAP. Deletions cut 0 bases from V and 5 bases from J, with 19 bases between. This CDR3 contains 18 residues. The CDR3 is CASGLVRPRGTRTGELFF. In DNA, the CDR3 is TGTGCTAGTGGTTTGGTACGACCGAGGGGGACGAGGACCGGGGAGCTGTTTTTT. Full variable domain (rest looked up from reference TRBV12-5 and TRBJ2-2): DARVTQTPRHKVTEMGQEVTMRCQPILGHNTVFWYRQTMMQGLELLAYFRNRAPLDDSGMPKDRFSAEMPDATLATLKIQPSEPRDSAVYFCASGLVRPRGTRTGELFFGEGSRLTVL.

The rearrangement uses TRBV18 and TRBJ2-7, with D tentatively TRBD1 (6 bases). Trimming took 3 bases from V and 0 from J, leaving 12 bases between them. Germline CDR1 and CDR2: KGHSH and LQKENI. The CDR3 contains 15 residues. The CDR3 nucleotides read TGTGCCAGCTCACCTAGACAGGTGTCCTCCTACGAGCAGTACTTC. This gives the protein CASSPRQVSSYEQYF.

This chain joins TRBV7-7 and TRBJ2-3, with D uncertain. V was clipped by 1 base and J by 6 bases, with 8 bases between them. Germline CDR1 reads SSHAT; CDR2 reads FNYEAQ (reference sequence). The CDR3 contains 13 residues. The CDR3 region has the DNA TGTGCCAGCAGCTTAGGGGCCAGCGATACGCAGTATTTT. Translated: CASSLGASDTQYF.

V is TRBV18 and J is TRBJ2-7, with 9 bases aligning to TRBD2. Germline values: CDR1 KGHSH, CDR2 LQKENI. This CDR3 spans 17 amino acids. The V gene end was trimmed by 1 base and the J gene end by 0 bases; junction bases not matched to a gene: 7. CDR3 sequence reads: CASSPRDSGSLSYEQYF. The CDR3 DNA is TGTGCCAGCTCACCACGGGATAGCGGGAGTCTCTCCTACGAGCAGTACTTC.

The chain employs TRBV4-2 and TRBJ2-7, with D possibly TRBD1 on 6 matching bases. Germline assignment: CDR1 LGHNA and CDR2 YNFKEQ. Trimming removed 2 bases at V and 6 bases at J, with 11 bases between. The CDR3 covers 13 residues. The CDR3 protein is CASSQQGRGEQYF. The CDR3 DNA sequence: TGTGCCAGCAGCCAACAGGGGAGAGGCGAGCAGTACTTC.

CDR3 region: CASSTGLVSDYGYTF. The CDR3, as DNA: TGCGCCAGCAGCACGGGACTCGTCTCGGACTATGGCTACACCTTC. V is TRBV5-1 and J is TRBJ1-2, with D possibly matching TRBD1 (5 bases). The V end lost 4 bases, the J end lost 3 bases, and 16 bases lay between the germline ends. The CDR3 runs 15 residues. Per the germline V gene, CDR1 is SGHRS and CDR2 is YFSETQ.

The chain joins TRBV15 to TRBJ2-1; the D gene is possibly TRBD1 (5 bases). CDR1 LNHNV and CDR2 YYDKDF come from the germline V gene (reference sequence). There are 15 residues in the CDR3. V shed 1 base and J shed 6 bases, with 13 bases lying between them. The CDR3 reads CATSRGAETANEQFF. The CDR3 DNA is TGTGCCACCAGCAGAGGGGCCGAGACAGCCAATGAGCAGTTCTTC.

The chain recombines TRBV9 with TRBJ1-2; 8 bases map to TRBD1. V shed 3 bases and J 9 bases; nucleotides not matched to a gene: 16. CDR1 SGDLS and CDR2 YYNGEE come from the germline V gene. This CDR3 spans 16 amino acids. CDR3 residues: CASSARSGTGYRSYTF. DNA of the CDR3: TGTGCCAGCAGCGCCAGGAGCGGGACAGGATATCGGAGCTACACCTTC.

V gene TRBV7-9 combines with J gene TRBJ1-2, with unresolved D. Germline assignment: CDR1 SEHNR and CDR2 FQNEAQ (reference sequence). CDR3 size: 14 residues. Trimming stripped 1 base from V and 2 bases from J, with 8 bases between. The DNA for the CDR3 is TGTGCCAGCAGCTTAGGAGGGAGAAACTATGGCTACACCTTC. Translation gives CASSLGGRNYGYTF.

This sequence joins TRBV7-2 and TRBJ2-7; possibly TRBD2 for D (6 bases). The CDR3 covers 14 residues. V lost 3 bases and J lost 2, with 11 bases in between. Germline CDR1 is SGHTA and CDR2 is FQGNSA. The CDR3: CASSLRENAYEQYF. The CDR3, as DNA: TGTGCCAGCAGCTTGCGGGAAAACGCCTACGAGCAGTACTTC.

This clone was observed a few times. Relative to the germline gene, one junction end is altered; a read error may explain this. CDR3 coding DNA: TGCGCCAGCAGCTTCGCCTGGGACACCTCTGGGGCCAACGGCCTGACTTTC. It translates to CASSFAWDTSGANGLTF. The V call is TRBV4-1, the J call TRBJ2-6; possible D gene TRBD1, 6 bases. This CDR3 contains 17 residues. In germline, CDR1 is MGHRA, CDR2 YSYEKL.

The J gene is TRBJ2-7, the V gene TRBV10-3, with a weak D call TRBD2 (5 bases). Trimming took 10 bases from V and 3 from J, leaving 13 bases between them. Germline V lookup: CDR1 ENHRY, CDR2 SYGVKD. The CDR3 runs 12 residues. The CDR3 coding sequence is TGTGCCAGCGCCCCGAGCGGCTACGAGCAGTACTTC. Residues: CASAPSGYEQYF.

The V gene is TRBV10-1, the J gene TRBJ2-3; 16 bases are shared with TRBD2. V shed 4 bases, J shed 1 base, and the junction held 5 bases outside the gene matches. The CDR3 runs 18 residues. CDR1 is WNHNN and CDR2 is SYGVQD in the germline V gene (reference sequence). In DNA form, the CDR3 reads TGCGCCAGCAGTGTGGGACTAGCGGGAGGGCCGGGCACAGATACGCAGTATTTT. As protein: CASSVGLAGGPGTDTQYF.

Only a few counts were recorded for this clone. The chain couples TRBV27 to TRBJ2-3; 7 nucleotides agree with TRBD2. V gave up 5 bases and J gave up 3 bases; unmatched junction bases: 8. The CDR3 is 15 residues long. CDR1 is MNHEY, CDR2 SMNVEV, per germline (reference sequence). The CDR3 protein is CASSLAAGKTDTQYF. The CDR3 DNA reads TGTGCCAGCAGTCTTGCAGCGGGAAAGACAGATACGCAGTATTTT.

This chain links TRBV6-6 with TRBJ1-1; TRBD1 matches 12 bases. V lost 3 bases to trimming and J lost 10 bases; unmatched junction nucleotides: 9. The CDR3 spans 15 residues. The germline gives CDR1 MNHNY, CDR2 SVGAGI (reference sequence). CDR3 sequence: CASSYPTGQGAGAFF. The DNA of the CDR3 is TGTGCCAGCAGTTATCCAACGGGACAGGGGGCCGGAGCTTTCTTT.

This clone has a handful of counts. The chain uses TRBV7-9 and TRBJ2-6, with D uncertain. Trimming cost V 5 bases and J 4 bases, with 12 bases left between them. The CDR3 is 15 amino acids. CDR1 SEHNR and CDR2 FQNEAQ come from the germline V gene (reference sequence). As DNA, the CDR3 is TGTGCCAGCAGCCTAGATAGCTCCGGGGCCAACGTCCTGACTTTC. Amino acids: CASSLDSSGANVLTF.

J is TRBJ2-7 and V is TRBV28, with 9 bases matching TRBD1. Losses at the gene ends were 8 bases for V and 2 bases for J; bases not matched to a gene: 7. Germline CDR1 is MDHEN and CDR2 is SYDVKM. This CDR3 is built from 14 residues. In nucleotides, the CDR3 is TGTGCCAGCCTTAGTGGACAGGGGACCTACGAGCAGTACTTC. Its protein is CASLSGQGTYEQYF.

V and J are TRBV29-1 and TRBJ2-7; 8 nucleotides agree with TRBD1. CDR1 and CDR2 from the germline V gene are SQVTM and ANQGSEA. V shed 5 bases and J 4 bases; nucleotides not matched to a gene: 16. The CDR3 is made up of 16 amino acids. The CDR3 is CSVSGGPQGASYEQYF. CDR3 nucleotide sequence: TGCAGCGTTTCTGGGGGCCCCCAGGGGGCGTCGTACGAGCAGTACTTC.